One sample yielded the 4 T cell receptor beta chains listed below, sequenced in a study of T cells after yellow fever vaccination. One entry per CDR3 protein, called by TCRdb with MiXCR from the 5' RACE reads. The sample shows some 320,000 distinct CDR3 sequences, more than 8.5% of them seen only once. The starting material was PBMCs, obtained on the day of the first yellow fever vaccination. The receptor source for this set is a man aged 18 to 30 who received the YFV17D yellow fever vaccine.

Only a few counts were recorded for this clonotype. The chain joins TRBV4-3 to TRBJ2-7, with D perhaps TRBD2 (5 bases). Trimming pared 1 base from V and 0 bases from J, leaving 7 bases between. The germline V gene encodes CDR1 LGHNA and CDR2 YSLEER. CDR3 length: 14 residues. This CDR3 reads CASSQGGLSYEQYF. As DNA, the CDR3 is TGCGCCAGCAGCCAAGGAGGGCTCTCCTACGAGCAGTACTTC.

This clonotype came up a few times. The rearrangement joins TRBV27 to TRBJ2-1; D is ambiguous. CDR3 length: 13 residues. Germline-derived CDR1 and CDR2 are MNHEY and SMNVEV (reference sequence). Trimming took 2 bases from V and 9 from J, leaving 11 bases between them. This chain's CDR3 is CASSLGLNGEQFF. The DNA of the CDR3 is TGTGCCAGCAGTTTAGGCCTTAACGGTGAGCAGTTCTTC.

The chain joins TRBV7-8 to TRBJ2-1; D assignment may be TRBD1 or TRBD2 (5 bases each). Germline CDR1 SGHVS, CDR2 FQNEAQ. Trimming shortened V by 1 base and J by 6 bases, and 25 bases separated the two germline ends. CDR3 length: 19 amino acids. Here the CDR3 reads CASSLERGLLAARSNEQFF. The CDR3, as DNA: TGTGCCAGCAGCTTAGAGAGGGGTCTGTTGGCGGCCCGGAGCAATGAGCAGTTCTTC.

The CDR3 bases are TGTGCCAGCGCCGCGGGGGGACCAAATGAAAAACTGTTTTTT. Amino acids: CASAAGGPNEKLFF. The chain carries TRBV28 and TRBJ1-4; weak D call: TRBD1 (5 bases). The V gene's germline CDR1 is MDHEN and CDR2 SYDVKM. V dropped 8 bases and J dropped 5 bases, with 15 bases sitting between them. The CDR3 length is 14 residues.